The following is a TCR beta chain sequence with its context. In this sample, this clone turned up once. The antigen it binds to is not known. No quality values exist for individual bases; no much larger clone is one base distant. For this chain, trimming is 4 bases at the V end and 5 bases at the J end, and the number of junction bases without a gene match is 8. For CDR1 and CDR2, the germline V gene lists KGHDR and SFDVKD. From the cysteine up to the phenylalanine, the CDR3 has a length of 17 residues. CDR3 DNA is the only sequence kept; it has 51 bases, read in frame from the first base. This record comes from a study of blood T cell repertoires in COVID-19 (dated by TCRdb to about 2020). Study-level background: Collaborator samples came from the United States, Italy and Spain and covered acute and convalescent phases of COVID-19. The material from the prospective study consisted of cDNA or gDNA derived from T cells, B-cell-depleted T cells, or PBMCs. Subjects who had been exposed to COVID-19, were actively infected with it, or had recovered from it provided the deeply sampled blood TCRbeta repertoires that made up the dataset. The repertoires were made available in a free public database intended to serve as a resource for research on the immune response to SARS-CoV-2. Samples came from the ongoing ImmuneRACE study (first 160 participants) plus 1,254 subjects from 6 global collaborators. The sample metadata nearly always contained a de-identified subject ID, COVID-19 status, age in years and sex. Where available, HLA class I and class II types were obtained from metadata supplied by the sample provider rather than from assay-based typing. The paper's findings and limits, for the study overall: The amount of clinical and demographic metadata varied by source and participant and was provided uncurated.

One collaborating source in Seattle enrolled patients during active infection and followed them longitudinally through the course of disease. Whole blood was collected in K2EDTA tubes by collaborating institutions according to the institutions' own protocols. For TCRbeta analysis, collaborators shipped samples as frozen whole blood, isolated PBMCs, or DNA extracted from either of those sample types. TCRbeta CDR3 regions were amplified from genomic DNA by means of the immunoSEQ Assay, a bias-controlled multiplex PCR. The original pipeline was this. Within the assay, amplification of reference gene primers was used to estimate how many nucleated cells each sample contained. To quantify the absolute abundance of each unique TCRbeta CDR3 rearrangement, sequence reads were collapsed and filtered. For each sample, productive Simpson clonality was calculated as the square root of Simpson's diversity index across productive rearrangements. TCRdb mirrors the immuneACCESS table, restricted to in-frame sequences. Some clones are absent from its copies; in checked studies, under half trace to an unresolved V gene, and the reason for the others is unknown. For V, J and clone size, that table is used; D and trimming come from the DNA. In all, the sample holds about 150,000 clones, and around 84% of those were seen once. The ten largest account for 0.55% to 0.6% of the sample.

Recombination joined TRBV24-1 with TRBJ2-1; TRBD2 matches 12 bases in the middle. The clonotype was recovered from a man in his fifties or sixties with COVID-19, enrolled during active disease. What was sequenced was peripheral blood. Read as DNA, the sequence is TGTGCCACCAGTGAGGACCTAGCGGGAGGGCCCCACAATGAGCAGTTCTTC. Its protein is CATSEDLAGGPHNEQFF.